The 19 T cell receptor beta chains in this list originate from one sample, sequenced in a study of a mutant IDH1 vaccine in newly diagnosed glioma. Generated by immunoSEQ multiplex PCR, the TCRdb table keeps only in-frame clones and is missing some. The sample includes approximately 60,000 clones, under 85% of them seen just once. Time point specified: week 35, safety follow-up. A single vaccine dose contained 300 ug of mutant IDH1 20-mer peptide, and topical imiquimod was used with it. These receptors have no known antigen. The sequencing used PBMCs, collected from a glioma patient whose treatment included an IDH1 peptide vaccine. Source of these receptors: a man aged 45-60 years with glioma.

For this clone: A read error may produce the germline difference seen at one junction end. The V call is TRBV2, the J call TRBJ1-1, with TRBD1 matching over 8 bases. The CDR3 is made up of 16 amino acids. In germline, CDR1 is SNHLY, CDR2 FYNNEI. The CDR3 bases are TGTGCCAGCACTGAAACCTGGACAGGGAGACGCACTGAAGCTTTCTTT. Translating it yields CASTETWTGRRTEAFF. Drawing the rest from reference TRBV2 and TRBJ1-1, the complete variable domain is EPEVTQTPSHQVTQMGQEVILRCVPISNHLYFYWYRQILGQKVEFLVSFYNNEISEKSEIFDDQFSVERPDGSNFTLKIRSTKLEDSAMYFCASTETWTGRRTEAFFGQGTRLTVV.

J is TRBJ2-7 and V is TRBV18, with a possible D match to TRBD1 (5 bases). Trimming cost V 3 bases and J 2 bases, with 8 bases left between them. The CDR3 spans 13 residues. The V gene's germline CDR1 is KGHSH and CDR2 LQKENI. DNA for the CDR3: TGTGCCAGCTCACCCGACAGTGCCTACGAGCAGTACTTC. Its protein product is CASSPDSAYEQYF.

A few counts support this clone. The genes are TRBV30 and TRBJ2-1, with D hard to call. The ends were cut back, 4 bases at V and 5 bases at J, with 12 bases in the middle. CDR1 and CDR2 (germline): GTSNPN, SVGIG (reference sequence). The CDR3 has 13 residues. The CDR3 DNA reads as TGTGCCTGGATTAGAATTACCCACAATGAGCAGTTCTTC. Its translation: CAWIRITHNEQFF.

This clone was observed a few times. The V call is TRBV10-3, the J call TRBJ2-7, with TRBD1 matching 8 bases. Trimming at V came to 11 bases and at J to 7 bases, leaving 10 bases not matched to a gene. Germline values: CDR1 ENHRY, CDR2 SYGVKD. This CDR3 is built from 12 residues. CDR3 amino acids: CASAGQGGEQYF. In DNA form, the CDR3 reads TGTGCCTCGGCAGGACAGGGAGGAGAGCAGTACTTC.

This clone has just one count. This chain connects TRBV25-1 to TRBJ1-1; 8 bases are a match to TRBD1. CDR1 is MGHDK and CDR2 is SYGVNS in the germline V gene. The J segment lost 8 bases and the V segment lost 0 bases, leaving 5 bases of the junction unmatched. CDR3 size: 14 residues. For the CDR3, the DNA is TGTGCCAGCAGTGAATATTATACAGGGGGAGAAGCTTTCTTT. It specifies CASSEYYTGGEAFF.

This clone was detected only a few times. The genes are TRBV29-1 and TRBJ1-1; D remains unclear. Germline values: CDR1 SQVTM, CDR2 ANQGSEA. V was cut by 7 bases and J by 7 bases, with 22 bases left in between. This CDR3 comprises 14 residues. Written as DNA, the CDR3 is TGCAGCGCCTCGCTTCAGAGGGTAGTAGGTGAAGCTTTCTTT. Amino acid sequence: CSASLQRVVGEAFF.

This clone showed up just a few times. The CDR3 DNA is TGTGCCAGCAGCCGAGTGGGGCGCGGTGAAAAACTGTTTTTT. This codes for CASSRVGRGEKLFF. The chain joins TRBV14 to TRBJ1-4; a weak D match, TRBD1 (5 bases). Germline assignment: CDR1 SGHDN and CDR2 FVKESK. The ends were cut back, 4 bases at V and 7 bases at J, with 13 bases in the middle. The CDR3 spans 14 residues.

The chain uses TRBV19 and TRBJ2-1; 7 bases line up with TRBD2. The CDR3 extends over 13 amino acids. In germline, CDR1 is LNHDA, CDR2 SQIVND (reference sequence). Trimming removed 4 bases from V and 4 bases from J; junction bases left unmatched: 1. For the CDR3, the DNA is TGTGCCAGTAGTACTAGCGGATACAATGAGCAGTTCTTC. This gives the protein CASSTSGYNEQFF.

The rearrangement links TRBV21-1 to TRBJ2-5. TRBV21-1 is a documented pseudogene. There are 15 residues in the CDR3. The CDR3 here is CASSAPWDPPETQYF. The CDR3 DNA reads as TGTGCCAGCAGCGCCCCTTGGGACCCACCAGAGACCCAGTACTTC.

The chain recombines TRBV6-6 with TRBJ1-2; 10 positions match TRBD1. In germline, CDR1 is MNHNY, CDR2 SVGAGI (reference sequence). The CDR3 has 14 residues. Germline trimming cut 6 bases from V and 6 bases from J; bases unmatched to any gene: 7. CDR3 nucleotides: TGTGCCAGCAGGACCGGGACAGGGGAGAATGGCTACACCTTC. Amino acids: CASRTGTGENGYTF.

Only a few counts were recorded for this clone. The chain combines TRBV6-5 with TRBJ1-3; D is perhaps TRBD1 (5 bases). V dropped 5 bases and J dropped 4 bases, with 9 bases sitting between them. Per germline, CDR1 MNHEY and CDR2 SVGAGI. This CDR3 spans 13 amino acids. The CDR3 reads CASSTGSGNTIYF. As DNA, the CDR3 is TGTGCCAGCAGTACAGGCTCAGGAAACACCATATATTTT.

In its sample, this clone was seen a few times. CDR3 protein: CAISAGGGATEAFF. CDR3 nucleotide sequence: TGTGCCATCAGCGCCGGGGGAGGGGCTACTGAAGCTTTCTTT. V and J are TRBV10-3 and TRBJ1-1; tentatively, D is TRBD1 (5 bases). Germline assignment: CDR1 ENHRY and CDR2 SYGVKD. The V and J ends lost 6 bases and 5 bases respectively, with 16 bases between them. There are 14 residues in the CDR3.

Worth noting for this clone: This CDR3 is also generated by other DNA sequences in the sample. CDR3 amino acids: CAWSTGGGGELFF. The CDR3 DNA reads TGTGCCTGGAGTACAGGGGGAGGGGGGGAGCTGTTTTTT. This chain uses TRBV30 with TRBJ2-2; D possibly corresponds to TRBD1 (8 bases). Germline CDR1 is GTSNPN and CDR2 is SVGIG (reference sequence). The CDR3 contains 13 residues. V lost 2 bases and J lost 8, with 12 bases in between. The entire variable domain, with the rest obtained from reference TRBV30 and TRBJ2-2, is as follows: SQTIHQWPATLVQPVGSPLSLECTVEGTSNPNLYWYRQAAGRGLQLLFYSVGIGQISSEVPQNLSASRPQDRQFILSSKKLLLSDSGFYLCAWSTGGGGELFFGEGSRLTVL.

This sequence joins TRBV19 and TRBJ1-1; TRBD1 matches at 9 bases. There are 14 residues in the CDR3. Germline V lookup: CDR1 LNHDA, CDR2 SQIVND (reference sequence). The V gene end was trimmed by 6 bases and the J gene end by 1 base; junction bases not matched to a gene: 3. This CDR3 is CASRMGQGNTEAFF. The CDR3 DNA is TGTGCCAGTAGGATGGGACAGGGGAACACTGAAGCTTTCTTT. Filled out from reference TRBV19 and TRBJ1-1, the complete variable domain reads DGGITQSPKYLFRKEGQNVTLSCEQNLNHDAMYWYRQDPGQGLRLIYYSQIVNDFQKGDIAEGYSVSREKKESFPLTVTSAQKNPTAFYLCASRMGQGNTEAFFGQGTRLTVV.

V and J are TRBV6-6 and TRBJ2-3; TRBD1 matches 7 bases. Germline CDR1 MNHNY, CDR2 SVGAGI (reference sequence). The CDR3 is made up of 15 amino acids. The junction had 7 bases not matched to a gene; V was cut back by 6 bases and J by 1 base. The CDR3 loop is CASSGQALGTDTQYF. The CDR3 DNA sequence: TGTGCCAGCAGCGGACAGGCCCTGGGCACAGATACGCAGTATTTT.

This clone was counted a few times. The J gene is TRBJ2-5, the V gene TRBV2; D is perhaps TRBD1 or TRBD2 (6 bases each). Trimming removed 6 bases at V and 5 bases at J, with 19 bases between. The CDR3 totals 15 residues. Germline CDR1 is SNHLY and CDR2 is FYNNEI. In DNA, the CDR3 is TGTGCCAGCAGCGTAACAGGGAGGAGCGGGGAGACCCAGTACTTC. Residues: CASSVTGRSGETQYF. The entire variable domain, with the rest obtained from reference TRBV2 and TRBJ2-5, is as follows: EPEVTQTPSHQVTQMGQEVILRCVPISNHLYFYWYRQILGQKVEFLVSFYNNEISEKSEIFDDQFSVERPDGSNFTLKIRSTKLEDSAMYFCASSVTGRSGETQYFGPGTRLLVL.

A single count supports this clone. The J gene is TRBJ2-7, the V gene TRBV9; D uncertain. The CDR3 extends over 14 amino acids. Trimming removed 4 bases at V and 2 bases at J, with 13 bases between. Germline V gene lookup returns CDR1 SGDLS and CDR2 YYNGEE. DNA of the CDR3: TGTGCCAGCAGCCCCTCAGGTCTAGCCTACGAGCAGTACTTC. It encodes CASSPSGLAYEQYF.

The chain recombines TRBV5-4 with TRBJ1-1, with D possibly being TRBD1 (5 bases). Trimming pared 4 bases from V and 0 bases from J, leaving 10 bases between. Germline V gene data show CDR1 as SGHNT and CDR2 as YYREEE (reference sequence). The CDR3 length is 14 residues. CDR3 loop: CASSIKTVNTEAFF. CDR3 nucleotide sequence: TGTGCCAGCAGCATTAAGACAGTGAACACTGAAGCTTTCTTT.

The chain carries TRBV13 and TRBJ2-7; tentatively, D is TRBD1 (5 bases). V was clipped by 5 bases and J by 5 bases, with 19 bases between them. CDR3 size: 15 residues. The germline V gene has CDR1 PRHDT and CDR2 FYEKMQ (reference sequence). CDR3 sequence: CASSPRQRTPHEQYF. The CDR3 bases are TGTGCCAGCAGCCCTAGACAGCGAACGCCTCACGAGCAGTACTTC.